The source of this T cell receptor beta chain is a study of T cells in localized non-small cell lung cancer. The V end lost 0 bases, the J end lost 2 bases, and 17 bases lay between the germline ends. The CDR3 sequence is 17 residues long. The germline V gene has CDR1 MNHGY and CDR2 SAAAGT. The protocol was immunoSEQ multiplex PCR, while the TCRdb copy is restricted to in-frame clones and leaves out a portion. The sample has 3,000 or so clones; roughly 23% are singletons. Only a few counts were recorded for this clone. The sample here was lung tumor tissue, taken before any cancer treatment. This chain links TRBV6-8 with TRBJ2-7, with no clear D. The source of this sequence is a male donor aged 60 or over with stage III lung adenocarcinoma. The CDR3 nucleotides are TGTGCCAGCAGTTACTCGAGTGGGTCCATACGGGCCTACGAGCAGTACTTC. This sequence encodes CASSYSSGSIRAYEQYF.